A selection of T cell receptor beta chains follows, all from one sample in a study of T cell responses to AZD1222 COVID-19 vaccine. This table comes from immunoSEQ multiplex PCR, and its TCRdb copy is limited to in-frame clones, with some not included. There are 150,000 to 200,000 clones in the sample; about 92% occur only once, and about 3.9% lies in the top ten. The sequenced sample was peripheral blood, obtained on day 0 of AZD1222 vaccination. These receptors originate from an adult in good health. Each CDR3 is given with its conserved first and last residue. D genes are given only for firm matches. Clone size is shown for a subset of rows, as once, few, many or a class of expanded clone.

d_gene: TRBD1
v_gene: TRBV5-1
j_gene: TRBJ2-7
abundance: -
CDR3aa: CASSGGQVFSGVYEQYF
CDR3nt: TGCGCCAGCAGTGGGGGACAGGTTTTCAGTGGGGTCTACGAGCAGTACTTC

d_gene: -
v_gene: TRBV6-5
j_gene: TRBJ1-1
abundance: once
CDR3aa: CASRTDSNTEAFF
CDR3nt: TGTGCCAGCAGGACAGACAGTAACACTGAAGCTTTCTTT

d_gene: -
v_gene: TRBV6-5
j_gene: TRBJ1-2
abundance: -
CDR3aa: CASSYSRGGYTF
CDR3nt: TGTGCCAGCAGTTACAGCCGTGGCGGCTACACCTTC

d_gene: -
v_gene: TRBV30
j_gene: TRBJ1-3
abundance: -
CDR3aa: CAWSKPGLFGNTIYF
CDR3nt: TGTGCCTGGAGTAAGCCGGGTCTGTTTGGAAACACCATATATTTT

d_gene: -
v_gene: TRBV7-9
j_gene: TRBJ1-2
abundance: -
CDR3aa: CASSLAGYHGYTF
CDR3nt: TGTGCCAGCAGCTTAGCAGGGTATCACGGCTACACCTTC

d_gene: TRBD1
v_gene: TRBV29-1
j_gene: TRBJ1-2
abundance: -
CDR3aa: CSVQMTGPYGYTF
CDR3nt: TGCAGCGTTCAAATGACAGGGCCCTATGGCTACACCTTC

d_gene: TRBD2
v_gene: TRBV9
j_gene: TRBJ2-2
abundance: -
CDR3aa: CASSAGLAGELFF
CDR3nt: TGTGCCAGCAGCGCTGGACTAGCCGGGGAGCTGTTTTTT

d_gene: TRBD1
v_gene: TRBV12-3/TRBV12-4
j_gene: TRBJ2-4
abundance: -
CDR3aa: CASKGTGRNIQYF
CDR3nt: TGTGCCAGCAAGGGGACAGGGAGGAACATTCAGTACTTC

d_gene: -
v_gene: TRBV19
j_gene: TRBJ1-1
abundance: -
CDR3aa: CASHGFMNTEAFF
CDR3nt: TGTGCCAGTCACGGCTTTATGAACACTGAAGCTTTCTTT

d_gene: -
v_gene: TRBV18
j_gene: TRBJ2-1
abundance: -
CDR3aa: CASSHGITSDNEQFF
CDR3nt: TGTGCCAGCTCCCACGGAATCACATCTGACAATGAGCAGTTCTTC

d_gene: -
v_gene: TRBV3-1/TRBV3-2
j_gene: TRBJ1-3
abundance: once
CDR3aa: CASSPWDGRSGNTIYF
CDR3nt: TGTGCCAGCAGCCCTTGGGACGGTCGGTCTGGAAACACCATATATTTT

d_gene: -
v_gene: TRBV5-1
j_gene: TRBJ1-1
abundance: few
CDR3aa: CASRNTPKEAFF
CDR3nt: TGCGCCAGCAGAAATACCCCAAAAGAAGCTTTCTTT

d_gene: TRBD1
v_gene: TRBV6-1
j_gene: TRBJ2-5
abundance: many
CDR3aa: CASSDRGPSAQYF
CDR3nt: TGTGCCAGCAGTGACAGGGGGCCATCGGCCCAGTACTTC

d_gene: -
v_gene: TRBV12-3/TRBV12-4
j_gene: TRBJ1-1
abundance: -
CDR3aa: CASSPTLHTEAFF
CDR3nt: TGTGCCAGCAGTCCCACTCTACACACTGAAGCTTTCTTT

d_gene: -
v_gene: TRBV5-1
j_gene: TRBJ1-2
abundance: -
CDR3aa: CASSPHLPYGYTF
CDR3nt: TGCGCCAGCAGTCCACACCTCCCCTATGGCTACACCTTC

d_gene: TRBD2
v_gene: TRBV19
j_gene: TRBJ2-2
abundance: -
CDR3aa: CAREVGGLAGGPNTGELFF
CDR3nt: TGTGCCAGGGAGGTGGGAGGGCTAGCGGGGGGCCCGAACACCGGGGAGCTGTTTTTT

d_gene: -
v_gene: TRBV14
j_gene: TRBJ1-1
abundance: -
CDR3aa: CASSQVNTEAFF
CDR3nt: TGTGCCAGCAGCCAAGTTAACACTGAAGCTTTCTTT

d_gene: TRBD2
v_gene: TRBV12-3/TRBV12-4
j_gene: TRBJ2-2
abundance: once
CDR3aa: CASGRGDTGELFF
CDR3nt: TGTGCCAGCGGGCGGGGGGACACCGGGGAGCTGTTTTTT

d_gene: TRBD2
v_gene: TRBV7-9
j_gene: TRBJ2-7
abundance: few
CDR3aa: CASSSGGNEQYF
CDR3nt: TGTGCCAGCAGCTCGGGGGGTAACGAGCAGTACTTC

d_gene: TRBD2
v_gene: TRBV5-1
j_gene: TRBJ2-1
abundance: -
CDR3aa: CASSLGLVAGGLNEQFF
CDR3nt: TGCGCCAGCAGCTTGGGACTTGTAGCGGGAGGACTCAATGAGCAGTTCTTC

d_gene: -
v_gene: TRBV28
j_gene: TRBJ1-1
abundance: -
CDR3aa: CASSSALNTEAFF
CDR3nt: TGTGCCAGCAGTTCCGCCTTGAACACTGAAGCTTTCTTT

d_gene: TRBD1
v_gene: TRBV7-9
j_gene: TRBJ1-3
abundance: -
CDR3aa: CASSFATGSPGNTIYF
CDR3nt: TGTGCCAGCAGCTTCGCGACAGGGTCACCGGGAAACACCATATATTTT